Below are 18 T cell receptor beta chains sequenced from a single sample in a study of identical twins. TCRdb independently ran MiXCR on the 5' RACE reads; one entry per CDR3 protein. Of 640,000 or so distinct CDR3 sequences listed, 6.1% are singletons. Material: naive T cells sorted from blood. The source is a man between 18 and 29 years old in good health.

The sample holds a few counts of this clonotype. The chain is built from TRBV20-1 and TRBJ1-5; a weak D match, TRBD1 (6 bases). This CDR3 contains 13 residues. V lost 4 bases and J 0 bases, leaving 7 bases between the germline ends. Germline lookup yields CDR1 DFQATT and CDR2 SNEGSKA (reference sequence). The CDR3 DNA is TGCAGTGCTACAGGGGATAGCAATCAGCCCCAGCATTTT. Amino acids: CSATGDSNQPQHF.

This clonotype was found many times. V is TRBV29-1 and J is TRBJ2-5, with 9 nucleotides matching TRBD1. Germline values: CDR1 SQVTM, CDR2 ANQGSEA. V dropped 4 bases and J dropped 5; count of bases not matched to a gene: 11. The CDR3 totals 15 residues. CDR3 sequence: CSVGSPGQGLETQYF. CDR3 nucleotide sequence: TGCAGCGTTGGGTCCCCTGGACAGGGGTTGGAGACCCAGTACTTC.

This clonotype was picked up a small number of times. This chain links TRBV10-3 with TRBJ2-7; D tentatively fits TRBD1 or TRBD2 (7 bases each). V gave up 2 bases and J gave up 5 bases, with 28 bases separating them. The CDR3 loop spans 19 amino acids. Looked up from germline, CDR1 is ENHRY and CDR2 is SYGVKD. The CDR3 region is CAISEPPGGGRGLYDEQYF. The CDR3 region has the DNA TGTGCCATCAGTGAGCCTCCTGGGGGGGGTAGGGGGCTGTACGACGAGCAGTACTTC.

The chain uses TRBV3-1 and TRBJ1-1; D is uncertain. The CDR3 is 13 residues long. Trimming took 1 base from V and 10 from J, leaving 13 bases between them. Germline V gives CDR1 LGHDT, CDR2 YNNKEL (reference sequence). The CDR3, as DNA: TGTGCCAGCAGCCAAGGGACGGCAGTGGGAGCTTTCTTT. This sequence encodes CASSQGTAVGAFF.

This clonotype was recorded many times. The gene calls are TRBV5-1 and TRBJ2-5, with 11 bases matching TRBD1. Germline V CDR1 and CDR2: SGHRS, YFSETQ. The CDR3 extends over 15 amino acids. The trim removed 1 base at V and 5 bases at J, leaving 4 bases unmatched. The CDR3 DNA is TGCGCCAGCAGCTTGTCGGGACAGGGGGATGAGACCCAGTACTTC. Protein product: CASSLSGQGDETQYF.

This clonotype was detected many times. V and J are TRBV20-1 and TRBJ2-2, with TRBD2 matching 8 bases. From germline, CDR1 is DFQATT and CDR2 SNEGSKA (reference sequence). The V gene end was trimmed by 3 bases and the J gene end by 6 bases; junction bases not matched to a gene: 12. The CDR3 contains 16 residues. As DNA, the CDR3 is TGCAGTGCTAGGCCGGGGGGGCGATATAGATCCGGGGAGCTGTTTTTT. This codes for CSARPGGRYRSGELFF.

This sequence joins TRBV18 and TRBJ2-7; 11 nucleotides align to TRBD2. The CDR3 has 16 residues. The J segment lost 4 bases and the V segment lost 3 bases, leaving 8 bases of the junction unmatched. Germline-derived CDR1 and CDR2 are KGHSH and LQKENI. The CDR3 sequence is CASSPILAGDGYEQYF. CDR3 in DNA: TGTGCCAGCTCACCTATACTAGCGGGAGATGGGTACGAGCAGTACTTC. Supplemented by reference TRBV18 and TRBJ2-7, the full variable domain reads NAGVMQNPRHLVRRRGQEARLRCSPMKGHSHVYWYRQLPEEGLKFMVYLQKENIIDESGMPKERFSAEFPKEGPSILRIQQVVRGDSAAYFCASSPILAGDGYEQYFGPGTRLTVT.

This clonotype occurred many times. The rearrangement uses TRBV6-1 and TRBJ1-1, with 9 bases that match TRBD1. The germline gives CDR1 MNHNS, CDR2 SASEGT. Trimming took 6 bases from V and 0 from J; bases not matched to a gene: 8. The CDR3 has 16 residues. This CDR3 is CASRKDRGGMNTEAFF. The CDR3 bases are TGTGCCAGCAGGAAAGACAGGGGGGGCATGAACACTGAAGCTTTCTTT.

In this sample, this clonotype turned up many times. The genes are TRBV5-1 and TRBJ2-5; D is ambiguous. The CDR3 loop spans 11 amino acids. The germline V gene has CDR1 SGHRS and CDR2 YFSETQ. Trimming took 7 bases from V and 7 from J, leaving 11 bases between them. CDR3 loop: CASRIKGTQYF. The CDR3 coding sequence is TGCGCCAGCCGAATAAAGGGGACCCAGTACTTC.

This clonotype was observed at least ten times. This chain joins TRBV7-8 and TRBJ2-2; D perhaps matches TRBD1 (6 bases). V was clipped by 7 bases and J by 2 bases, with 8 bases between them. The V gene's germline CDR1 is SGHVS and CDR2 FQNEAQ. The CDR3 totals 13 residues. The CDR3 DNA follows: TGTGCCAGCACACAGGGAAACACCGGGGAGCTGTTTTTT. It is translated as CASTQGNTGELFF.

This clonotype was recorded at least ten times. The V call is TRBV10-3, the J call TRBJ2-1; 8 nucleotides line up with TRBD2. The CDR3 runs 17 residues. The J segment lost 6 bases and the V segment lost 4 bases, leaving 14 bases of the junction unmatched. Per the germline V gene, CDR1 is ENHRY and CDR2 is SYGVKD. DNA for the CDR3: TGTGCCATCAGTGTTACTATGGGGGAGAGCGGGAGCAATGAGCAGTTCTTC. Its protein product is CAISVTMGESGSNEQFF.

This clonotype was detected many times. V gene TRBV9 combines with J gene TRBJ1-2; 7 bases agree with TRBD1. The length of the CDR3 is 17 residues. The V gene's germline CDR1 is SGDLS and CDR2 YYNGEE. V lost 0 bases and J lost 0; bases outside the gene matches: 8. The CDR3 DNA follows: TGTGCCAGCAGCGTAGGGTGGGGGACAGCAGCTAACTATGGCTACACCTTC. It encodes CASSVGWGTAANYGYTF.

This clonotype has at least ten counts. The chain couples TRBV27 to TRBJ1-5; unclear D gene. The length of the CDR3 is 15 residues. The germline V gene has CDR1 MNHEY and CDR2 SMNVEV (reference sequence). Deletions cut 0 bases from V and 8 bases from J, with 14 bases between. CDR3: CASSLSALAQEPQHF. DNA of the CDR3: TGTGCCAGCAGTTTATCCGCGCTAGCGCAGGAGCCCCAGCATTTT.

The chain couples TRBV24-1 to TRBJ2-2; D ambiguous. Germline CDR1 KGHDR, CDR2 SFDVKD. There are 14 residues in the CDR3. The V gene lost 6 bases and the J gene lost 1 base, with 8 bases spanning the gap. CDR3 sequence reads: CATSFSENTGELFF. CDR3 bases: TGTGCCACCAGTTTTTCAGAGAACACCGGGGAGCTGTTTTTT.

This clonotype was seen at least ten times. This sequence joins TRBV15 and TRBJ1-3; D ambiguous. CDR3 length: 13 residues. Per germline, CDR1 LNHNV and CDR2 YYDKDF (reference sequence). The V end was cut by 6 bases, the J end by 0 bases, with 6 bases between. The CDR3 loop reads CATRFFSGNTIYF. The CDR3 DNA follows: TGTGCCACCAGGTTCTTCTCTGGAAACACCATATATTTT.

This clonotype has at least ten counts. The chain is built from TRBV12-3 or TRBV12-4 and TRBJ2-2; unclear D gene. This CDR3 has 12 residues. V shed 6 bases and J shed 8 bases, with 10 bases lying between them. The CDR3 here is CASSRHMGELFF. DNA for the CDR3: TGTGCCAGCAGCCGTCATATGGGGGAGCTGTTTTTT.

The V and J genes are TRBV5-1 and TRBJ2-5; D call uncertain. V gave up 7 bases and J gave up 5 bases, with 21 bases separating them. Germline-derived CDR1 and CDR2 are SGHRS and YFSETQ. This CDR3 comprises 15 residues. CDR3 DNA: TGCGCCAGCGGGGAAGGGAATTTCCCCCTGGAGACCCAGTACTTC. Translating it yields CASGEGNFPLETQYF.

The chain joins TRBV12-3 or TRBV12-4 to TRBJ2-7; 8 bases align to TRBD2. The CDR3 loop spans 14 amino acids. Unmatched junction bases numbered 8, after V lost 3 bases and J lost 7 bases. This CDR3 reads CASSFPREGREQYF. In DNA form, the CDR3 reads TGTGCCAGCAGTTTTCCCCGGGAGGGGAGGGAGCAGTACTTC.